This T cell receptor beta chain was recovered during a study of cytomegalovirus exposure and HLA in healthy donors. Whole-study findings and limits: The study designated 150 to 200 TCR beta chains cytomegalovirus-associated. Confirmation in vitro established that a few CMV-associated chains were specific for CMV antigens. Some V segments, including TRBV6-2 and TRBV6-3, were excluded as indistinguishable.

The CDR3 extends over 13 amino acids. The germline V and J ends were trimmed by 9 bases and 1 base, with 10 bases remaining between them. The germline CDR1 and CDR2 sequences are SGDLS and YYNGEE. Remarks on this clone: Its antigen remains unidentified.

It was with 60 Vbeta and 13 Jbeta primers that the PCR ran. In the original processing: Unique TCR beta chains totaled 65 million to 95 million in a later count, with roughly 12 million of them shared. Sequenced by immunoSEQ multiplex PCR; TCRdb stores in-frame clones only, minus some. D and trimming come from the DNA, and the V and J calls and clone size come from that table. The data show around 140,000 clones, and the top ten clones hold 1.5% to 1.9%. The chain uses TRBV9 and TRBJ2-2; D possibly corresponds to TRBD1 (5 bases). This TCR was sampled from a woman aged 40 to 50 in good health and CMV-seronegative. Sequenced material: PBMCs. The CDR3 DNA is TGTGCCACCTCAAGGGGGAACACCGGGGAGCTGTTTTTT. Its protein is CATSRGNTGELFF. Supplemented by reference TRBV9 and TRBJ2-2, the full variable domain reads DSGVTQTPKHLITATGQRVTLRCSPRSGDLSVYWYQQSLDQGLQFLIQYYNGEERAKGNILERFSAQQFPDLHSELNLSSLELGDSALYFCATSRGNTGELFFGEGSRLTVL.